This T cell receptor (beta chain) was sequenced for a study of blood T cell repertoires in COVID-19. Study-wide context: T cells, B-cell-depleted T cells, or PBMCs provided the cDNA or gDNA that served as material.

Some clones are missing from TCRdb's copy, which holds only in-frame ones; the method was immunoSEQ multiplex PCR. The table records about 190,000 clones, approximately 90% of them present only once. This clone appeared once. Distinct nucleotide sequences in the sample also encode this CDR3. The V gene's germline CDR1 is MDHEN and CDR2 SYDVKM. There are 14 residues in the CDR3. V shed 5 bases and J shed 2 bases, with 12 bases lying between them. Source material: peripheral blood. This receptor was identified in a man between 65 and 85 years old with active or convalescent COVID-19. V usage is TRBV28 and J usage is TRBJ2-5, with D perhaps matching TRBD2 (6 bases). The CDR3 DNA sequence: TGTGCCAGCAGTCTAGCCGGGAGACAAGAGACCCAGTACTTC. It translates to CASSLAGRQETQYF. Combining the CDR3 with reference TRBV28 and TRBJ2-5 gives the whole variable domain DVKVTQSSRYLVKRTGEKVFLECVQDMDHENMFWYRQDPGLGLRLIYFSYDVKMKEKGDIPEGYSVSREKKERFSLILESASTNQTSMYLCASSLAGRQETQYFGPGTRLLVL.